Here is one T cell receptor (beta chain) with its context. This specimen belongs to a study of PD-L1 blockade in urothelial cancer. Background on the study: A median approximately 150,000 T cells were found in blood samples.

Germline V gene lookup returns CDR1 SEHNR and CDR2 FQNEAQ (reference sequence). Deletions cut 1 base from V and 2 bases from J, with 9 bases between. This CDR3 comprises 14 residues. Spiked synthetic TCR analogs estimated absolute template abundance per PCR. Using immunoSEQ multiplex PCR, the repertoire was profiled, and TCRdb retains in-frame clones only, with some absent. Of fewer than 50,000 clones listed, around nine tenths are singletons. Per patient, between 1 and 8 samples were collected at pretreatment and on-treatment time points. Specimen: PBMCs, collected around atezolizumab (anti-PD-L1) treatment. The sequence derives from a man aged 65 to 79 with urothelial cancer. This rearrangement joins TRBV7-9 to TRBJ2-7, with D possibly matching TRBD2 (7 bases). In DNA form, the CDR3 reads TGTGCCAGCAGCTTAGAGGGGGGGCCCTACGAGCAGTACTTC. This codes for CASSLEGGPYEQYF.